This T cell receptor beta chain emerged from a study of T cells in localized non-small cell lung cancer (dated by TCRdb to 2019 to 2021). About the full investigation: The study examined T cell repertoires in under 300 patients with early-stage NSCLC and compared tumors with uninvolved tumor-adjacent lungs. The cohort consisted of roughly 240 treatment-naive NSCLC patients whose localized lung tumors had been resected. A mean age of around 66 years was recorded for the NSCLC patients, of whom under 150 were male and 85 to 110 were female.

The paper's findings and limits, for the study overall: Uninvolved tumor-adjacent lung showed the highest T cell clonality, higher than tumor, which suggests more focused antigenic responses in the uninvolved tumor-adjacent lung. Of the top 100 tumor clones, a median of 57 were detected in paired uninvolved adjacent lung; 28 were also among that lung's top 100. Because of the exploratory design, TCR variables were selected using unadjusted p-values without false-discovery rate correction. Higher T cell density in blood was associated with longer overall survival, whereas higher clonality in adjacent lung was associated with shorter survival. Multi-region tumor sequencing was not performed, so intratumor heterogeneity could not be excluded.

For CDR1 and CDR2, the germline V gene lists SGHAT and FQNNGV. The junction carries 11 bases between V and J, which are trimmed by 6 bases and 3 bases respectively. The CDR3 covers 13 residues, taking in both the cysteine and the phenylalanine. CDR3 DNA only is kept here, 39 bases in frame from base 1. The immunoSEQ Assay was used to sequence TCR beta CDR3 regions from DNA. Concerning the study's data processing: To compute T cell density, TCR beta template counts were normalized to usable DNA, which was estimated by amplifying housekeeping genes. Using the preseqR package, richness was estimated by extrapolating to 120,000 templates for tissue samples and 400,000 templates for PBMC samples. Clonality was defined as one minus Pielou's evenness. Tissue-enriched TCRs were identified by differential abundance testing using productive amino-acid clonotypes, minimum total count 5 and alpha 0.1. The Jaccard Index and the Morisita Overlap Index were used to measure how much the repertoires overlapped between compartments. GLIPH clustered TCR beta CDR3s with public tetramer-defined viral CDR3s; viral motifs required at least three viral sequences plus V-gene enrichment. TCRdb took over this immuneACCESS table, retaining in-frame rearrangements with V and J assigned. Such tables are incomplete; in checked studies, under half of the missing clones stem from an unresolved V gene, and the remainder is unexplained. V and J calls and clone size are copied from that table; D and trimming were computed from the DNA. The table for this sample lists over 70,000 clones; roughly 91% of them were counted only once. The ten largest account for approximately 4% of the sample.

At diagnosis, tumor, uninvolved tumor-adjacent lung and peripheral blood were collected and then preserved as a mix of FFPE and fresh-frozen material. For TCR repertoire profiling, blood samples were analyzed as peripheral blood mononuclear cells. Concerning this clone itself: No cognate antigen has been identified for it. No base qualities exist here, and no much larger clone lies one base off it.

The rearranged segments are TRBV11-2 and TRBJ1-1; the D gene remains uncertain. This clonotype originated in a woman aged 40-70 years with stage II squamous cell lung carcinoma. Here the sequenced sample was PBMCs, taken before any cancer treatment. CDR3 region: CASSYRRDTEAFF. The DNA reads TGTGCCAGCAGTTATCGAAGGGACACTGAAGCTTTCTTT.